The source of this TCR beta chain is a study of regulatory T cells in long-lasting Graves disease. Broader study findings: Lower TCR diversity was seen in persistent Graves' patients than in newly diagnosed ones. The researchers studied only peripheral blood, not thyroid tissue.

With respect to this clonotype: Its antigen is not known.

Through Arm-PCR of CDR3 regions and iRepertoire HTBI primers, TCR beta libraries were built. TCRdb processed the multiplex PCR reads anew with MiXCR; each CDR3 protein has one entry. In the table there are 540,000 or so distinct CDR3 sequences, 13% of which are singletons. Time point here: newly diagnosed GD, antithyroid drugs for less than 3 months. TCR sequences were obtained from RNA taken from PBMCs. CDR3 length: 13 amino acids. CDR1 and CDR2 from the germline V gene are MNHGY and SVAAGI. Trimming shortened V by 3 bases and J by 4 bases, and 7 bases separated the two germline ends. The sample was also reused in another study, on T cells in Graves' hyperthyroidism and ophthalmopathy. That source reports: The hyperthyroidism patients had all been newly diagnosed, and their disease duration was under 2 months. Their ages ranged from 18 to 65 years. Exclusion followed for patients with uncontrolled infection, other autoimmune disease, pregnancy or lactation.

Here the sequenced sample was peripheral blood mononuclear cells (PBMCs), taken at new diagnosis, from a patient treated with antithyroid drugs. The receptor was isolated from a man under 40 with Graves disease. V usage is TRBV6-9 and J usage is TRBJ1-3, with D hard to call. CDR3 region: CASSYLAGNTIYF. CDR3 nucleotide sequence: TGTGCCAGCAGTTACCTCGCCGGAAACACCATATATTTT.